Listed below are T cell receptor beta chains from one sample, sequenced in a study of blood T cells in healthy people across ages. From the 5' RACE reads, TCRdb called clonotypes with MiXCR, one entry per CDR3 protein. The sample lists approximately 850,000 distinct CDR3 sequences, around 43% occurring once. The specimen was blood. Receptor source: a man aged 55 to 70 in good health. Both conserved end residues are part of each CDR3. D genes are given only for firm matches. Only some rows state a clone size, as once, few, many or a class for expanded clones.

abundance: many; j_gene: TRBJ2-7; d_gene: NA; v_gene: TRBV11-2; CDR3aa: CASSLPGAYEQYF; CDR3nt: TGTGCCAGCAGCTTACCGGGGGCCTACGAGCAGTACTTC
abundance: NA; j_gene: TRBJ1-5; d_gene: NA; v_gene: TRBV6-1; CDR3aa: CASSGLQLTGRNQPQHF; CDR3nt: TGTGCCAGCAGTGGATTACAACTGACAGGAAGGAATCAGCCCCAGCATTTT
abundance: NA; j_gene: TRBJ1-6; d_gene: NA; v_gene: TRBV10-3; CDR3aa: CATSADRYNSPLHF; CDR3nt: TGTGCCACTTCGGCAGACCGGTATAATTCACCCCTCCACTTT
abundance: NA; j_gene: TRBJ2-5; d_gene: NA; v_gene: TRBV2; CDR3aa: CASSGWGKETQYF; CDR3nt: TGTGCCAGCAGTGGGTGGGGAAAAGAGACCCAGTACTTC
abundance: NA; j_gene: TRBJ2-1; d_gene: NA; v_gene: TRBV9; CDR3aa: CASSSSDFNNEQLF; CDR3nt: TGTGCCAGCAGCTCCTCAGACTTCAACAATGAGCAGTTATTC
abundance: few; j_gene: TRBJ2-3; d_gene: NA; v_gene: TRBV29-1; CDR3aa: CSVVLGEADTQYF; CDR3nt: TGCAGCGTTGTTTTAGGGGAGGCAGATACGCAGTATTTT
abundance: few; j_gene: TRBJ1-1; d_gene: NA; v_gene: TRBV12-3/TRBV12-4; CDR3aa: CASSGRRGRAEAFF; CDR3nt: TGTGCCAGCAGTGGTAGACGGGGAAGAGCTGAAGCTTTCTTT
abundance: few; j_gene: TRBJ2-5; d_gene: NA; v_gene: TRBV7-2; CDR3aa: CASSLLPHYQETQYF; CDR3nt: TGTGCCAGCAGCTTATTGCCCCATTATCAAGAGACCCAGTACTTC
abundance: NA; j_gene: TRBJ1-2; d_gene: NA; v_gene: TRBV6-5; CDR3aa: CASSDQTGYGYTF; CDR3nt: TGTGCCAGCAGTGACCAGACAGGCTATGGCTACACCTTC
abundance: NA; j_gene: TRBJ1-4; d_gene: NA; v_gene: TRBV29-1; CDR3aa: CSVGFSQGEKLFF; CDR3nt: TGCAGCGTTGGTTTCTCTCAGGGTGAAAAACTGTTTTTT
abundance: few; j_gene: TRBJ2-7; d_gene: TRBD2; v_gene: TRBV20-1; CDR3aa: CSARVPGLAASYEQYF; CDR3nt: TGCAGTGCTAGGGTCCCGGGACTAGCGGCTTCCTACGAGCAGTACTTC
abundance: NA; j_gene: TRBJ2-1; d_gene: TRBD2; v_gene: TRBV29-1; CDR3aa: CSGGWGLAGNRIGDEQFF; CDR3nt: TGCAGCGGGGGGTGGGGACTAGCGGGAAACCGAATAGGGGATGAGCAGTTCTTC
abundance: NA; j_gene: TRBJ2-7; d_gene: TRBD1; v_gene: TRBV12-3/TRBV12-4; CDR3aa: CASSTYGTGHLYF; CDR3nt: TGTGCCAGCAGTACTTACGGGACAGGGCACTTGTACTTC
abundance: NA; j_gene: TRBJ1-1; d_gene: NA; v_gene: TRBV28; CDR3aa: CASSVTHVNTEAFF; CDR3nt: TGTGCCAGCAGCGTTACCCACGTGAACACTGAAGCTTTCTTT
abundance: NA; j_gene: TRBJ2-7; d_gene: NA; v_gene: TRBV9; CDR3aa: CASSVERSAGSYEQYF; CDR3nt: TGTGCCAGCAGCGTCGAACGGTCAGCGGGTTCCTACGAGCAGTACTTC
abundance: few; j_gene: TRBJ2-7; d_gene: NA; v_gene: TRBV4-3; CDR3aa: CASSQDEGPFYEQYF; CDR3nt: TGCGCCAGCAGCCAAGATGAGGGACCCTTTTACGAGCAGTACTTC
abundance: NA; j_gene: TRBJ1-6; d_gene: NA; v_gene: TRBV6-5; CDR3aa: CASSYGGGPLGSPLHF; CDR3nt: TGTGCCAGCAGTTACGGCGGGGGTCCTCTGGGTTCACCCCTCCACTTT
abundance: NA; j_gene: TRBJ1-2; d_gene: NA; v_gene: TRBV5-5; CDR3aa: CASSLSPSENYGYTF; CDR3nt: TGTGCCAGCAGCTTGTCCCCATCCGAGAACTATGGCTACACCTTC
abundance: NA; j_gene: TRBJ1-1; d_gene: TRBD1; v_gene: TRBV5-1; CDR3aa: CASSPWTGPSTEAFF; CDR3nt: TGCGCCAGCAGCCCGTGGACAGGGCCGAGCACTGAAGCTTTCTTT
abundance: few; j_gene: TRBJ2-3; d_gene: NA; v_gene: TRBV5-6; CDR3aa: CASSLGGSFDTQYF; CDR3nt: TGTGCCAGCAGCTTGGGAGGGAGCTTCGATACGCAGTATTTT
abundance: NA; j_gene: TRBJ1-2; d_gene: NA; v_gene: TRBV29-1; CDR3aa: CSVVGSGGSNYGYTF; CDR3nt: TGCAGCGTTGTTGGGTCGGGGGGATCCAACTATGGCTACACCTTC
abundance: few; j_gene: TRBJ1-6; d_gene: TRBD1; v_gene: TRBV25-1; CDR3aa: CASRTGGSPLHF; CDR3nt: TGTGCCAGCCGCACAGGGGGCTCACCCCTCCACTTT
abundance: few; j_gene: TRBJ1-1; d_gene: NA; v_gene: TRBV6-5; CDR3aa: CASSAPGTFEAFF; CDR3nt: TGTGCCAGCAGTGCTCCGGGGACATTCGAAGCTTTCTTT
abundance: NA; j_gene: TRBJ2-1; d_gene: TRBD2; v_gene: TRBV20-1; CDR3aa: CSASQLAKISSYNEQFF; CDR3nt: TGCAGTGCTAGCCAACTAGCGAAGATTAGCTCCTACAATGAGCAGTTCTTC
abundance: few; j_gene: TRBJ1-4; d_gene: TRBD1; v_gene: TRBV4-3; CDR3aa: CASSLLLQDRGNEKLFF; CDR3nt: TGCGCCAGCAGCCTCCTACTCCAAGACAGGGGTAATGAAAAACTGTTTTTT
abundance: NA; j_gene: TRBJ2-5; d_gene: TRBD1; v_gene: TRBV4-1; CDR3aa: CASSHKGGRPGTGFLETQYF; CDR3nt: TGCGCCAGCAGCCATAAGGGAGGAAGACCCGGGACAGGGTTTTTGGAGACCCAGTACTTC
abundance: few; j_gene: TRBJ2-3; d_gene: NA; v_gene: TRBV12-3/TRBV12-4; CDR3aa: CASRTSDTQYF; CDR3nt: TGTGCCAGCCGAACCTCAGATACGCAGTATTTT
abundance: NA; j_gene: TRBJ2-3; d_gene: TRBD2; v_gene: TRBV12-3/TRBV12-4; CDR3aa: CASTSFGGGTDTQYF; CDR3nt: TGTGCCAGCACCTCATTTGGGGGGGGCACAGATACGCAGTATTTT
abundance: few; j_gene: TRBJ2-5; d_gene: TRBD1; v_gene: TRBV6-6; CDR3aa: CASERGTGARETQYF; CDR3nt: TGTGCCAGCGAAAGAGGGACAGGGGCCCGGGAGACCCAGTACTTC
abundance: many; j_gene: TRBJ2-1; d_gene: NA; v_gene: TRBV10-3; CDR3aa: CAISESRNEQFF; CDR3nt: TGTGCCATCAGTGAGTCGAGAAATGAGCAGTTCTTC
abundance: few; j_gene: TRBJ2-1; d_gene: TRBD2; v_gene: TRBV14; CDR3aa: CASSLSGTSSYNEQFF; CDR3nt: TGTGCCAGCAGCTTATCCGGGACTAGTTCCTACAATGAGCAGTTCTTC